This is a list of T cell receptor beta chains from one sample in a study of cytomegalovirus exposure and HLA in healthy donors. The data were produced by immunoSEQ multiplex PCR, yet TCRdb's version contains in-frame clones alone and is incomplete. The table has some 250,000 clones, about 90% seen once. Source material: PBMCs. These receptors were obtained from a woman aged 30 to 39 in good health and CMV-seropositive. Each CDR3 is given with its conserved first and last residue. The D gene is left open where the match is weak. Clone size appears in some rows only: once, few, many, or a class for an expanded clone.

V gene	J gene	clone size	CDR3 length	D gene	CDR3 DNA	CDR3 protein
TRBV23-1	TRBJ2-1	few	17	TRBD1	TGCGCCAGCAGTCCACGGACGGGGACAGGACCACACGATGAGCAGTTCTTC	CASSPRTGTGPHDEQFF
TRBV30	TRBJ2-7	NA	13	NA	TGTGCCTGGATCAGGAGGGCAGGTGCCGAGCAGTACTTC	CAWIRRAGAEQYF
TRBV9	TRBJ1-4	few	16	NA	TGTGCCAGCAGCCCCCGAATCCCAGGGTATAATGAAAAACTGTTTTTT	CASSPRIPGYNEKLFF
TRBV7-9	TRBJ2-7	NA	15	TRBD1	TGTGCCAGCAGCTTAGGGACAGGGAACCTTTACGAGCAGTACTTC	CASSLGTGNLYEQYF
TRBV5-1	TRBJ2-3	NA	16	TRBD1	TGCGCCAGCAGCTTGCGGGGACAGGTTAGCACAGATACGCAGTATTTT	CASSLRGQVSTDTQYF
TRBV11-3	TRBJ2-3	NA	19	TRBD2	TGTGCCAGCAGCTTAGACGGTGGGACTAGCGGGTCACGGACGGATACGCAGTATTTT	CASSLDGGTSGSRTDTQYF
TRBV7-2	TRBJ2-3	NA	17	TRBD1	TGTGCCAGCAGCGCGAGGGACAGGGGGCTTTGGACAGATACGCAGTATTTT	CASSARDRGLWTDTQYF
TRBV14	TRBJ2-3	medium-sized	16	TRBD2	TGTGCCAGCAGCCAGCCCGGGGGGTTTAGCACAGATACGCAGTATTTT	CASSQPGGFSTDTQYF
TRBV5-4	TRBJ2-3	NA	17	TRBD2	TGTGCCAGCAGCTTAGGGCCTGGGGCGGGAGCCCCAGATACGCAGTATTTT	CASSLGPGAGAPDTQYF
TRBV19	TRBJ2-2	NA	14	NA	TGTGCCAGTAGTACCAAGACTTTCACCGGGGAGCTGTTTTTT	CASSTKTFTGELFF
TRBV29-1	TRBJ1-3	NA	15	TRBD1	TGCAGCGTTTTACAAGCAGGGGGAGTAGGAAACACCATATATTTT	CSVLQAGGVGNTIYF
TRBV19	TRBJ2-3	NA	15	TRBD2	TGTGCCAGTACCATGACTAGCGGGAGCACAGATACGCAGTATTTT	CASTMTSGSTDTQYF
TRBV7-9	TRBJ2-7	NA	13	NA	TGTGCCAGCAGCTTAGCCGAGGGTAACGAGCAGTACTTC	CASSLAEGNEQYF
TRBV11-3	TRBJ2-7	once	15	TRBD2	TGTGCCAGCATCACCGGGACTAGCGGAGTTCGTGAGCAGTACTTC	CASITGTSGVREQYF
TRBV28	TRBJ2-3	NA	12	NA	TGTGCCAGCACCACTAGTATCGATACGCAGTATTTT	CASTTSIDTQYF
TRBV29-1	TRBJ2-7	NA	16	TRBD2	TGCAGCGTTGAGCAAGCGGGAGGGCCATGGAGCGGCGAGCAGTACTTC	CSVEQAGGPWSGEQYF
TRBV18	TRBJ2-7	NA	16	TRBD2	TGTGCCAGCTCACCATTAGCGGGAGGTTCGTTTGGGGAGCAGTACTTC	CASSPLAGGSFGEQYF
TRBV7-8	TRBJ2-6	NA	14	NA	TGTGCCAGCAGCGCTCGGTTCGGGGCCAACGTCCTGACTTTC	CASSARFGANVLTF
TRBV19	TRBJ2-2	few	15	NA	TGTGCCAGTAGTCCGGCGAGGTCGGGCACCGGGGAGCTGTTTTTT	CASSPARSGTGELFF
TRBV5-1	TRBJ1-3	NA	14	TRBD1	TGCGCCAGCAGCTTGCAGGGGGCTGGAAACACCATATATTTT	CASSLQGAGNTIYF
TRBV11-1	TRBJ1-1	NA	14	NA	TGTGCCAGCAGCTTAGGCAGGTCGAACACTGAAGCTTTCTTT	CASSLGRSNTEAFF
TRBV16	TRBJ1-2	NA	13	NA	TGTGCCAGCAGCCAATCTGGTACGGAGGGCTACACCTTC	CASSQSGTEGYTF
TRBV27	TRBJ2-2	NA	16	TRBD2	TGTGCCAGCAGTTCCATGAGCGGGACGAACACCGGGGAGCTGTTTTTT	CASSSMSGTNTGELFF
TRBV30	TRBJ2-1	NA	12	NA	TGTGCCTGGAGAAGGTCAGGTAATGAGCAGTTCTTC	CAWRRSGNEQFF
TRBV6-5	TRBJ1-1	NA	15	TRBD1	TGTGCCAGCAGTTACTCGGACAGGGGCAACACTGAAGCTTTCTTT	CASSYSDRGNTEAFF
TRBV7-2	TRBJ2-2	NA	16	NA	TGTGCCAGCAGTTACTCAGGGATTTCGAACACCGGGGAGCTGTTTTTT	CASSYSGISNTGELFF
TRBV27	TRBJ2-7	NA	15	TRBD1	TGTGCCAGCAGTCTAACAGGGGGTCCCGGCTACGAGCAGTACTTC	CASSLTGGPGYEQYF
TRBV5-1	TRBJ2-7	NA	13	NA	TGCGCCAGCAGCTTGCAGGGTTCCTACGAGCAGTACTTC	CASSLQGSYEQYF
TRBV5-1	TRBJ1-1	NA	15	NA	TGCGCCAGCAGCTTGGTGGGAGTTATGAACACTGAAGCTTTCTTT	CASSLVGVMNTEAFF
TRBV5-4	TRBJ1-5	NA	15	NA	TGTGCCAGCAGCACGGGTCCCGATAGCAATCAGCCCCAGCATTTT	CASSTGPDSNQPQHF
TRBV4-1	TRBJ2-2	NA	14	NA	TGCGCCAGCAGCCTTCTCCCTCGGACCGGGGAGCTGTTTTTT	CASSLLPRTGELFF
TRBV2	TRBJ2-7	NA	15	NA	TGTGCCAGCAGTGACGCAGGGGAACGCTCCTACGAGCAGTACTTC	CASSDAGERSYEQYF
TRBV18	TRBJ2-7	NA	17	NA	TGTGCCAGCTCATCCTCCCAAACCTCGGCGGGTATCTACGAGCAGTACTTC	CASSSSQTSAGIYEQYF
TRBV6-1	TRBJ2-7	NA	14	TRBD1	TGTGCCAGCAGTGATTTGGGGACAGCTTACGAGCAGTACTTC	CASSDLGTAYEQYF
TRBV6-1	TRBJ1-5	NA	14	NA	TGTGCCAGCAGTGTTCTGTATAGCAATCAGCCCCAGCATTTT	CASSVLYSNQPQHF
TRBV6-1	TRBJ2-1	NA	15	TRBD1	TGTGCCAGCAGTGAGGACAGGGTTTTCGACAATGAGCAGTTCTTC	CASSEDRVFDNEQFF
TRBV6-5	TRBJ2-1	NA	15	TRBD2	TGTGCCAGCAGTTATGGACTAGCGGGAGAGCATGAGCAGTTCTTC	CASSYGLAGEHEQFF
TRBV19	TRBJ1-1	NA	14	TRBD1	TGTGCCAGTAGTGGGGGACAGGGGGCAACTGAAGCTTTCTTT	CASSGGQGATEAFF
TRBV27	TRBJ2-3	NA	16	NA	TGTGCCAGCAGTTCCCGACCGCTTCCCGGAGCAGATACGCAGTATTTT	CASSSRPLPGADTQYF
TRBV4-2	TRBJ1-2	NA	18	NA	TGTGCCAGCAGCCAAAGGGCCCCCGCAGGAGGGGCTAACTATGGCTACACCTTC	CASSQRAPAGGANYGYTF
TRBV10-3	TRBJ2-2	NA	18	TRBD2	TGTGCCATCAGGGGACTAGCGGGAGGGAAGCCCAACACCGGGGAGCTGTTTTTT	CAIRGLAGGKPNTGELFF
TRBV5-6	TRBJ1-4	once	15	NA	TGTGCCAGCAGCACCAGCTTTATCGGAGGTGAAAAACTGTTTTTT	CASSTSFIGGEKLFF
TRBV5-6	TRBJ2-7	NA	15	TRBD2	TGTGCCAGCAGAATACTAGCGGAACCTACCTACGAGCAGTACTTC	CASRILAEPTYEQYF
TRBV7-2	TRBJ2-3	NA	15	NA	TGTGCCAGCAGCTTAGGGGCAGCCCTGGCAGATACGCAGTATTTT	CASSLGAALADTQYF
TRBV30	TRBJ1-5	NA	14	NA	TGTGCCTGGAGTGTGGACATTAAGAGGCAGCCCCAGCATTTT	CAWSVDIKRQPQHF
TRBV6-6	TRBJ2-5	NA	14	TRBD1	TGTGCCAGCAGAACGGGACAGCACCAAGAGACCCAGTACTTC	CASRTGQHQETQYF
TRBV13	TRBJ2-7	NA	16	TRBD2	TGTGCCAGCAGCTATGAAATTGGCGGGAGATCCCACGAGCAGTACTTC	CASSYEIGGRSHEQYF
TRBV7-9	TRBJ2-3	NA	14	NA	TGTGCCAGCAGCCTAGCACAGGACACAGATACGCAGTATTTT	CASSLAQDTDTQYF
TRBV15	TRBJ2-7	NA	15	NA	TGTGCCACCAGTAAAGAGGGGGGGCGAAACTACGAGCAGTACTTC	CATSKEGGRNYEQYF
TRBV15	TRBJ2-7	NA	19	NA	TGTGCCACCATACTAGGGGGGGACAGGGGTCGCGGGAGGGAATGCGAGCAGTACTTC	CATILGGDRGRGRECEQYF
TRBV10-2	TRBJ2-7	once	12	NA	TGCGCCAGCAAGACAGGAAGCTACGAGCAGTACTTC	CASKTGSYEQYF
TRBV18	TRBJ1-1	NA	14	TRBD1	TGTGCCAGCTCACCCAGGGGGCAAGACACTGAAGCTTTCTTT	CASSPRGQDTEAFF
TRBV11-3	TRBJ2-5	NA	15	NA	TGTGCCAGCAGCTTGAGTCCTCGCCTACAAGAGACCCAGTACTTC	CASSLSPRLQETQYF
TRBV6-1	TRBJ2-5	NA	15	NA	TGTGCCAGCAGTGAACGCCCCGCGGGACAAGAGACCCAGTACTTC	CASSERPAGQETQYF
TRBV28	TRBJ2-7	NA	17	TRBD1	TGTGCCAGCAGCGACGAGACAGGGGAAATATTGGGCTACGAGCAGTACTTC	CASSDETGEILGYEQYF
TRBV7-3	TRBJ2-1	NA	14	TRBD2	TGTGCCAGCAGCCTGGGACTAGCGGGGGGTGAGCAGTTCTTC	CASSLGLAGGEQFF
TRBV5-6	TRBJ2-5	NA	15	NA	TGTGCCAGCAGCTTTCTAGGGGGTGGGGGAGAGACCCAGTACTTC	CASSFLGGGGETQYF
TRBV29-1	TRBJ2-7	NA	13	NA	TGCAGCGTTGAAGGGTCAGACTCCTACGAGCAGTACTTC	CSVEGSDSYEQYF
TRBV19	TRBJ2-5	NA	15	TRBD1	TGTGCCAGTAGTATACCGGGACAGCATGAAGAGACCCAGTACTTC	CASSIPGQHEETQYF